The 19 T cell receptor beta chains below were found in one sample sequenced in a study of spatial heterogeneity in lung cancer. TCRdb itself ran the 5' RACE reads through MiXCR, one entry per CDR3 protein. The table has a few thousand distinct CDR3 sequences, 8% to 10% seen once. Time point reported: sample taken at primary tumor resection. The authors sequenced whole RNA from tumor, nontumor lung or frozen PBMC without sorting. The source was normal lung tissue next to the tumor, collected at surgery. The receptor set was obtained from a male donor with early-stage non-small cell lung cancer.

By share of the sample, this clonotype is medium-sized. This beta chain appears as a stray read in a library generated for alpha chains; its size is not informative. The rearrangement joins TRBV4-3 to TRBJ2-7; 9 bases are shared with TRBD2. With V trimmed by 4 bases and J by 7 bases, 20 bases remained unmatched. This CDR3 has 18 amino acids. Per the germline V gene, CDR1 is LGHNA and CDR2 is YSLEER. CDR3 residues: CASSRHAFTSGRPWEQYF. In nucleotides, the CDR3 is TGCGCCAGCAGCCGCCACGCCTTCACAAGCGGGAGGCCGTGGGAGCAGTACTTC.

This clonotype was recorded many times. Since the library was made to target alpha chains, this beta chain is a stray read and its abundance is not meaningful. V gene TRBV19 combines with J gene TRBJ1-1; D is possibly TRBD1 (5 bases). V shed 7 bases and J shed 3 bases, with 18 bases lying between them. This CDR3 region has 15 residues. CDR1 and CDR2 (germline): LNHDA, SQIVND (reference sequence). This chain's CDR3 is CASKNRGPEDTEAFF. The CDR3 bases are TGTGCCAGTAAAAACCGGGGCCCTGAGGACACTGAAGCTTTCTTT.

This clonotype is large by share. The size of this beta chain means little, since it is a stray read in a library made for alpha chains. The chain uses TRBV16 and TRBJ2-1, with D possibly matching TRBD1 (5 bases). The V gene lost 7 bases and the J gene lost 1 base, with 11 bases spanning the gap. The CDR3 extends over 14 amino acids. Germline V lookup: CDR1 KGHSY, CDR2 FQNENV. The CDR3 DNA is TGTGCCAGCACGAACGACAGATCCTACAATGAGCAGTTCTTC. Its protein is CASTNDRSYNEQFF.

This clonotype was recorded many times. The library was prepared for alpha chains; this beta chain is a stray read, so its frequency means little. V is TRBV9 and J is TRBJ2-7; D gene unclear. Trimming removed 3 bases from V and 4 bases from J, with 5 bases in between. The CDR3 has 11 residues. Per the germline V gene, CDR1 is SGDLS and CDR2 is YYNGEE. The CDR3 nucleotides are TGTGCCAGCAGCGCGGGTTACGAGCAGTACTTC. Translated, it gives CASSAGYEQYF.

This clonotype occurred a few times. As an off-target read in a library built for alpha chains, this beta chain has a frequency of little significance. The CDR3 loop reads CSAQALAGEATDTQYF. The CDR3 nucleotides are TGCAGTGCACAAGCTCTAGCGGGAGAAGCAACAGATACGCAGTATTTT. The chain recombines TRBV20-1 with TRBJ2-3; 10 bases match TRBD2. V lost 6 bases to trimming and J lost 3 bases; unmatched junction nucleotides: 12. The germline V gene has CDR1 DFQATT and CDR2 SNEGSKA (reference sequence). This CDR3 comprises 16 residues.

By sample fraction, this clonotype is large. As an off-target read in a library built for alpha chains, this beta chain has a frequency of little significance. This rearrangement joins TRBV6-6 to TRBJ1-2, with TRBD1 matching over 7 bases. Germline V gene sequence: CDR1 MNHNY, CDR2 SVGAGI (reference sequence). The length of the CDR3 is 12 residues. Trimming took 10 bases from V and 5 from J; bases not matched to a gene: 7. For the CDR3, the DNA is TGTGCCATCGGGGGACAGTTTTATGGCTACACCTTC. Protein: CAIGGQFYGYTF.

The table lists this clonotype with many counts. Being off target in a library aimed at alpha chains, this beta chain has a size of little meaning. V is TRBV29-1 and J is TRBJ2-7; D perhaps matches TRBD2 (5 bases). The CDR3 is made up of 11 amino acids. Trimming took off 7 bases at V and 5 bases at J, with 12 bases between the two ends. Germline CDR1 is SQVTM and CDR2 is ANQGSEA. CDR3 nucleotide sequence: TGCAGCGGGAGCGTTAGCGACGAGCAGTACTTC. It translates to CSGSVSDEQYF.

This clonotype is medium-sized by share. Since the library was made to target alpha chains, this beta chain is a stray read and its abundance is not meaningful. The chain has TRBV28 and TRBJ1-5; D is unresolved. From germline, CDR1 is MDHEN and CDR2 SYDVKM. Deletions cut 5 bases from V and 9 bases from J, with 11 bases between. The CDR3 has 12 residues. For the CDR3, the DNA is TGTGCCAGCAGTCCCCCCCGTGGGCCCCAGCATTTT. It is translated as CASSPPRGPQHF.

This clonotype has ten or more counts. Being off target in a library aimed at alpha chains, this beta chain has a size of little meaning. The chain uses TRBV6-6 and TRBJ2-7, with a weak D call TRBD1 (6 bases). Per germline, CDR1 MNHNY and CDR2 SVGAGI (reference sequence). Between the trimmed V and J ends, which lost 3 bases and 8 bases, there was a span of 8 bases. The CDR3 spans 11 residues. The DNA of the CDR3 is TGTGCCAGCAGTTATCAGGGGCAGCAGTACTTC. The encoded protein is CASSYQGQQYF.

This clonotype showed up many times. This beta chain represents an off-target read in a library built for alpha chains; its size is of limited meaning. This chain links TRBV20-1 with TRBJ1-1; D remains ambiguous. There are 13 residues in the CDR3. Per germline, CDR1 DFQATT and CDR2 SNEGSKA (reference sequence). Trimming cost V 2 bases and J 3 bases, with 10 bases left between them. CDR3 protein: CSARPDTHTEAFF. The CDR3 nucleotides read TGCAGTGCTAGACCAGACACACACACTGAAGCTTTCTTT.

This clonotype was seen ten or more times. This beta chain represents an off-target read in a library built for alpha chains; its size is of limited meaning. V gene TRBV28 combines with J gene TRBJ1-2; 8 positions agree with TRBD1. The CDR3 is 13 amino acids. Germline V gene data show CDR1 as MDHEN and CDR2 as SYDVKM. V was clipped by 5 bases and J by 3 bases; unmatched bases: 2. The CDR3 region is CASSPGGDYGYTF. The CDR3 coding sequence is TGTGCCAGCAGTCCAGGGGGCGACTATGGCTACACCTTC.

The table lists this clonotype with many counts. One junction end disagrees with the germline gene, perhaps due to a read error. Found in a library prepared for alpha chains, this beta chain is an off-target read, and its abundance has little meaning. V usage is TRBV7-9 and J usage is TRBJ2-2, with 9 bases aligning to TRBD2. Germline CDR1 reads SEHNR; CDR2 reads FQNEAQ (reference sequence). The CDR3 spans 14 residues. In nucleotides, the CDR3 is TGTGCCAGCAGCCTAGCGGGACACACCGGGGAGCTGTTTTTT. Amino acids: CASSLAGHTGELFF.

Notes on this clonotype: A library made for alpha chains picked up this beta chain off target, so its size means little. The V gene is TRBV11-3, the J gene TRBJ2-1; TRBD2 agrees at 9 bases. J gave up 6 bases and V 4 bases, and 4 bases lay outside the gene matches. CDR1 SGHNT and CDR2 YENEEA come from the germline V gene. The CDR3 spans 14 residues. This CDR3 is CASSSGLASNEQFF. Written as DNA, the CDR3 is TGTGCCAGCAGCTCGGGACTAGCAAGCAATGAGCAGTTCTTC.

In this sample, this clonotype turned up many times. This beta chain is an unintended read in a library built for alpha chains; its size means little. V usage is TRBV28 and J usage is TRBJ2-2; 13 bases map to TRBD2. CDR3 size: 15 residues. Looked up from germline, CDR1 is MDHEN and CDR2 is SYDVKM. With 7 bases clipped from V and 4 bases from J, the junction kept 3 bases outside the gene matches. The CDR3 region has the DNA TGTGCCAGCACCAGACTAGCGGGGGGCACCGGGGAGCTGTTTTTT. It specifies CASTRLAGGTGELFF.

As concerns this clonotype: The size of this beta chain means little, since it is a stray read in a library made for alpha chains. Written as DNA, the CDR3 is TGTGCCATCAGCCCGAGGGGAACCCAGGCCACAGATACGCAGTATTTT. This encodes CAISPRGTQATDTQYF. The V gene is TRBV10-3, the J gene TRBJ2-3; D is tentatively TRBD1 or TRBD2 (5 bases each). Looked up from germline, CDR1 is ENHRY and CDR2 is SYGVKD. Trimming pared 6 bases from V and 2 bases from J, leaving 18 bases between. The CDR3 sequence is 16 residues long.

In this sample, this clonotype is medium-sized. This beta chain is a stray read from a library made for alpha chains; its abundance is not meaningful. This chain connects TRBV15 to TRBJ2-2, with TRBD1 identical over 8 bases. This CDR3 contains 17 residues. V trimming: 4 bases; J trimming: 1 base; junction bases outside the gene matches: 8. Germline V gene lookup returns CDR1 LNHNV and CDR2 YYDKDF (reference sequence). CDR3 in amino acids: CATSNPADRENTGELFF. The CDR3 nucleotides are TGTGCCACCAGCAATCCCGCGGACAGGGAGAACACCGGGGAGCTGTTTTTT.

This clonotype is medium-sized (0.01 to 0.1%) in the sample. Since the library was made to target alpha chains, this beta chain is a stray read and its abundance is not meaningful. The chain employs TRBV7-3 and TRBJ2-1, with 7 bases fitting TRBD2. Losses at the gene ends were 5 bases for V and 7 bases for J; bases not matched to a gene: 14. This CDR3 region has 16 residues. Per germline, CDR1 SGHTA and CDR2 FQGTGA. In DNA form, the CDR3 reads TGTGCCAGCAGCGACCCCCTGGGCGGGAGAGATAATGAGCAGTTCTTC. It is translated as CASSDPLGGRDNEQFF.

This clonotype was seen many times. The size of this beta chain means little, since it is a stray read in a library made for alpha chains. The chain recombines TRBV7-9 with TRBJ1-6; unclear D gene. Trimming took 2 bases from V and 6 from J, leaving 2 bases between them. CDR1 SEHNR and CDR2 FQNEAQ come from the germline V gene (reference sequence). The CDR3 totals 12 residues. The DNA of the CDR3 is TGTGCCAGCAGCTTAAGTAATTCACCCCTCCACTTT. It encodes CASSLSNSPLHF.

As to this clonotype: This beta chain appears as a stray read in a library generated for alpha chains; its size is not informative. The V call is TRBV20-1, the J call TRBJ2-7, with a weak D call TRBD1 (5 bases). Germline CDR1 reads DFQATT; CDR2 reads SNEGSKA (reference sequence). The length of the CDR3 is 14 residues. The ends were cut back, 3 bases at V and 0 bases at J, with 12 bases in the middle. The CDR3 coding sequence is TGCAGTGCTAGTTGGCAGGGCCTCTCCTACGAGCAGTACTTC. Protein product: CSASWQGLSYEQYF.